The clone carrying this T cell receptor (beta chain) was detected a few times. The antigen remains undetermined. Using RNA template, CDR3s of TCR alpha and beta were amplified with iRepertoire arm-PCR. One-step reverse transcription and amplification started from about 100-400 ng of tissue mRNA or PBMC total RNA. TCRdb re-derived calls from the multiplex PCR reads in MiXCR, one entry per CDR3 protein. The data contain about 380,000 distinct CDR3 sequences, 41% of them seen just once; the ten biggest clones take up approximately 12%. The germline CDR1 and CDR2 sequences are MNHEY and SVGEGT. V lost 7 bases to trimming and J lost 4 bases; unmatched junction nucleotides: 10. The CDR3 sequence is 16 residues long. This entry is derived from a study of glioma-infiltrating T cells. In the study overall: WHO grade II oligodendrogliomas or astrocytomas, plus non-recurrent WHO grade IV glioblastomas, were sampled. General study points: Patients with low tissue-blood divergence carried a signature set of shared blood CDR3 motifs. Non-neoplastic patients had below-expected tissue-blood divergence, while all gliomas exceeded expectation.

Sequencing was performed on glioma tissue, nonneoplastic brain tissue, or PBMCs (not recorded which). This clonotype originated in a human donor with low-grade glioma or glioblastoma, undergoing nonglioma brain surgery, or in good health (not recorded which). The chain uses TRBV6-2 or TRBV6-3 and TRBJ2-1, with 10 bases lining up with TRBD2. The CDR3 loop is CASIWGASGSYNEQFF. CDR3 DNA sequence: TGTGCCAGCATCTGGGGGGCTAGCGGGAGTTACAATGAGCAGTTCTTC.